What follows are 3 T cell receptor beta chains derived from one specimen sequenced in a study of shared clonotypes between healthy human individuals (dated by TCRdb to 2018 to 2020). Library preparation used the immunoSEQ multiplex PCR assay. The table comes from immuneACCESS by way of TCRdb, which keeps in-frame sequences with V and J called. Part of the clones is missing from these tables; in studies checked, under half for an unresolved V gene and the rest for unknown reasons. Here the sample has 2 million to 3 million clones; 80% to 95% occur a single time. About 0.38% of the sample lies in the top ten. Sequencing was carried out using naive CD4+ T cells from PBMCs. In the paper's terms, the cell subset or site label means: CD45RA+ positively selected. These receptors were taken from a man between 18 and 29 years old in good health. Some clones in this sample may be carry-over from other donors' samples.

The CDR3 region is CASTEGGALSYNEQFF. In DNA form, the CDR3 reads TGCGCCAGCACCGAAGGGGGTGCCCTCTCCTACAATGAGCAGTTCTTC. The rearrangement links TRBV5-1 to TRBJ2-1, with TRBD1 as a possible D gene (6 bases). V was trimmed by 6 bases and J by 0 bases, leaving 16 bases between them. The CDR3 has 16 residues. CDR1 is SGHRS and CDR2 is YFSETQ in the germline V gene.

The count of this clone is one. The rearrangement links TRBV5-1 to TRBJ2-2, with 10 bases identical to TRBD1. The CDR3 sequence is 16 residues long. V dropped 2 bases and J dropped 4; count of bases not matched to a gene: 5. Germline V CDR1 and CDR2: SGHRS, YFSETQ. The CDR3 loop reads CASSFQTGGGTGELFF. Here the CDR3 DNA reads TGCGCCAGCAGCTTCCAGACAGGGGGCGGCACCGGGGAGCTGTTTTTT.

This clone showed up just a few times. The gene calls are TRBV7-3 and TRBJ1-3; TRBD1 agrees at 8 bases. The germline CDR1 and CDR2 sequences are SGHTA and FQGTGA. V dropped 4 bases and J dropped 7; count of bases not matched to a gene: 3. This CDR3 has 13 residues. The CDR3 loop is CASSSRTGNTIYF. For the CDR3, the DNA is TGTGCCAGCAGCTCAAGGACAGGGAACACCATATATTTT.